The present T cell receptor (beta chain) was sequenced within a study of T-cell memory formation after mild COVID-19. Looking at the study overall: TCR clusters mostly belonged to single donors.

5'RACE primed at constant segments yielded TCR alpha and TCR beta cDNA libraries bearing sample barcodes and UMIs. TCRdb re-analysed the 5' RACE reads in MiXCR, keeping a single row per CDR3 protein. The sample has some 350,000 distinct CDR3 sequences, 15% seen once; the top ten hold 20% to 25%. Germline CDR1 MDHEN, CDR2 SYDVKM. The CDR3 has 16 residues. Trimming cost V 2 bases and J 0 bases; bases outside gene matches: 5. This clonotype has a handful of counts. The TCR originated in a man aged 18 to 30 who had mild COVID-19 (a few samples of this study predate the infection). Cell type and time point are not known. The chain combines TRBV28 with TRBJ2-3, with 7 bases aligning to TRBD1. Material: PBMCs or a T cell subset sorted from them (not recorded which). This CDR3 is CASSLMRGPSTDTQYF. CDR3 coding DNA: TGTGCCAGCAGTTTAATGAGGGGGCCTAGCACAGATACGCAGTATTTT. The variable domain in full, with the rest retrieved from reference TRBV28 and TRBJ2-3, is DVKVTQSSRYLVKRTGEKVFLECVQDMDHENMFWYRQDPGLGLRLIYFSYDVKMKEKGDIPEGYSVSREKKERFSLILESASTNQTSMYLCASSLMRGPSTDTQYFGPGTRLTVL.